The 23 T cell receptor beta chains reported below all come from one sample, sequenced in a study of human T cells and chemical hapten exposure. Time point meaning: pre-sensitization, week 0. Treatment: therapeutic diphenylcyclopropenone sensitization with weekly scalp DPC. TCRdb re-derived calls from the RACE reads in MiXCR, one entry per CDR3 protein. The sample lists tens of thousands of distinct CDR3 sequences, around 7% occurring once. Material: whole blood, obtained in connection with sensitization to the hapten diphenylcyclopropenone (DPC). These receptor sequences come from a woman in her thirties with alopecia areata. Some clones in this sample may be carry-over from other donors' samples.

The chain combines TRBV7-2 with TRBJ2-3; 7 nucleotides match TRBD1. The CDR3 is 17 amino acids. V shed 1 base and J 3 bases; nucleotides not matched to a gene: 10. Germline V lookup: CDR1 SGHTA, CDR2 FQGNSA. The CDR3 loop reads CASSLGWRGGGTDTQYF. As DNA, the CDR3 is TGTGCCAGCAGCTTAGGGTGGAGAGGGGGCGGGACAGATACGCAGTATTTT. Based on the CDR3 plus reference TRBV7-2 and TRBJ2-3, the full variable domain is GAGVSQSPSNKVTEKGKDVELRCDPISGHTALYWYRQSLGQGLEFLIYFQGNSAPDKSGLPSDRFSAERTGGSVSTLTIQRTQQEDSAVYLCASSLGWRGGGTDTQYFGPGTRLTVL.

In nucleotides, the CDR3 is TGCAGTGCCACCACTCGACAGGGAAGGGGCACAGATACGCAGTATTTT. Translated, it gives CSATTRQGRGTDTQYF. The rearrangement joins TRBV20-1 to TRBJ2-3; 7 nucleotides line up with TRBD1. The CDR3 has 16 residues. Trimming took 6 bases from V and 1 from J; bases not matched to a gene: 13. Germline CDR1 DFQATT, CDR2 SNEGSKA (reference sequence).

The chain employs TRBV20-1 and TRBJ1-3; D not certain. The CDR3 has 14 residues. In germline, CDR1 is DFQATT, CDR2 SNEGSKA (reference sequence). V was trimmed by 1 base and J by 2 bases, leaving 9 bases between them. The CDR3 spells CSARVSGAGNTIYF. CDR3 DNA: TGCAGTGCTAGAGTGTCCGGGGCTGGAAACACCATATATTTT.

This clonotype occurred many times. V gene TRBV6-6 combines with J gene TRBJ2-7, with 7 bases aligning to TRBD1. Germline trimming cut 6 bases from V and 4 bases from J; bases unmatched to any gene: 9. The CDR3 has 14 residues. Germline CDR1 reads MNHNY; CDR2 reads SVGAGI (reference sequence). The CDR3 is CASRNRGREYEQYF. The CDR3, as DNA: TGTGCCAGCAGAAACAGGGGAAGGGAGTACGAGCAGTACTTC.

At least ten counts were recorded for this clonotype. This rearrangement joins TRBV11-2 to TRBJ2-7; D remains unclear. Deletions cut 1 base from V and 2 bases from J, with 15 bases between. Per the germline V gene, CDR1 is SGHAT and CDR2 is FQNNGV. The CDR3 is 16 amino acids. The DNA of the CDR3 is TGTGCCAGCAGCTTAGGGGCAGGTACTCAGCCCTACGAGCAGTACTTC. The encoded protein is CASSLGAGTQPYEQYF.

This clonotype has ten or more counts. The DNA of the CDR3 is TGCAGCGTTGAAGACCCAGGCGGCGGCACAGATACGCAGTATTTT. It codes for CSVEDPGGGTDTQYF. V is TRBV29-1 and J is TRBJ2-3, with unresolved D. Germline CDR1 is SQVTM and CDR2 is ANQGSEA. CDR3 length: 15 amino acids. V was shortened by 0 bases and J by 1 base, with 11 bases between the two germline ends.

This chain links TRBV11-2 with TRBJ1-3; tentatively, D is TRBD1 (6 bases). Germline CDR1 SGHAT, CDR2 FQNNGV. The CDR3 runs 14 residues. The V gene lost 6 bases and the J gene lost 4 bases, with 13 bases spanning the gap. As DNA, the CDR3 is TGTGCCAGCAGGAAACAGGGTTCCGGAAACACCATATATTTT. Protein product: CASRKQGSGNTIYF.

In this sample, this clonotype turned up a few times. The chain carries TRBV19 and TRBJ1-6; weak D call: TRBD1 (5 bases). The V gene's germline CDR1 is LNHDA and CDR2 SQIVND (reference sequence). V was trimmed by 1 base and J by 5 bases, leaving 9 bases between them. The CDR3 runs 15 residues. CDR3 bases: TGTGCCAGTAGTATAGGGGGCCCGCATAATTCACCCCTCCACTTT. Amino acid sequence: CASSIGGPHNSPLHF.

This clonotype came up many times. This CDR3 reads CASSLPGSPLHF. CDR3 bases: TGTGCCAGCTCTTTGCCGGGTTCACCCCTCCACTTT. This chain uses TRBV6-5 with TRBJ1-6; the D is unclear. Trimming cost V 8 bases and J 9 bases, with 11 bases left between them. The germline gives CDR1 MNHEY, CDR2 SVGAGI. The length of the CDR3 is 12 residues.

This clonotype appeared many times. The junction and the germline gene differ at one end; a read error may be behind it. V usage is TRBV7-7 and J usage is TRBJ2-2; 11 bases agree with TRBD2. Germline V lookup: CDR1 SSHAT, CDR2 FNYEAQ (reference sequence). This CDR3 region has 15 residues. The CDR3: CASSGGTSGTGELFF. The DNA for the CDR3 is TGTGCTAGCAGCGGCGGGACTAGCGGCACCGGGGAGCTGTTTTTT.

Of note for this clonotype: This may come from a read error, since a much larger clone is one base off. The genes are TRBV11-3 and TRBJ2-1; 7 bases are a match to TRBD2. The V gene's germline CDR1 is SGHNT and CDR2 YENEEA. This CDR3 spans 19 amino acids. Trimming at V came to 0 bases and at J to 3 bases, leaving 14 bases not matched to a gene. This CDR3 is CASSLDRWDGGTNYNEQFF. The CDR3 nucleotides are TGTGCCAGCAGCTTAGATCGTTGGGACGGGGGGACCAACTACAATGAGCAGTTCTTC.

J is TRBJ2-3 and V is TRBV15, with no clear D. This CDR3 region has 14 residues. V dropped 5 bases and J dropped 3 bases, with 12 bases sitting between them. Germline CDR1 and CDR2: LNHNV and YYDKDF (reference sequence). CDR3 region: CATSYSRTTDTQYF. CDR3 DNA sequence: TGTGCCACCAGCTACTCAAGAACTACAGATACGCAGTATTTT. The full variable domain, in which reference TRBV15 and TRBJ2-3 provide the parts outside the CDR3, is DAMVIQNPRYQVTQFGKPVTLSCSQTLNHNVMYWYQQKSSQAPKLLFHYYDKDFNNEADTPDNFQSRRPNTSFCFLDIRSPGLGDTAMYLCATSYSRTTDTQYFGPGTRLTVL.

This clonotype was observed many times. Written as DNA, the CDR3 is TGCAGCGTTGAGGGAGCCAACTACGAGCAGTACTTC. As protein: CSVEGANYEQYF. This chain joins TRBV29-1 and TRBJ2-7; D possibly corresponds to TRBD2 (5 bases). Trimming stripped 3 bases from V and 3 bases from J, with 9 bases between. Per the germline V gene, CDR1 is SQVTM and CDR2 is ANQGSEA. This CDR3 is built from 12 residues.

This clonotype was observed once. This chain uses TRBV7-6 with TRBJ2-3; no firm D call. There are 14 residues in the CDR3. Germline V gene sequence: CDR1 SGHVS, CDR2 FNYEAQ. V lost 0 bases and J lost 3, with 7 bases in between. CDR3 residues: CASSLAVGTDTQYF. CDR3 nucleotides: TGTGCCAGCAGCTTAGCCGTGGGAACAGATACGCAGTATTTT.

This clonotype was counted only a few times. The DNA of the CDR3 is TGTGCCAGCAGTCCTTGGGGCTTGAATTCACCCCTCCACTTT. Its protein is CASSPWGLNSPLHF. This chain connects TRBV12-3 or TRBV12-4 to TRBJ1-6, with a weak D call TRBD1 (5 bases). This CDR3 has 14 amino acids. V shed 5 bases and J shed 7 bases, with 12 bases lying between them.

In this sample, this clonotype turned up many times. The V and J genes are TRBV5-6 and TRBJ2-3; 11 bases align to TRBD1. The trim removed 2 bases at V and 4 bases at J, leaving 3 bases unmatched. CDR1 SGHDT and CDR2 YYEEEE come from the germline V gene. The CDR3 totals 15 residues. CDR3 sequence reads: CASSFRTGGADTQYF. The DNA of the CDR3 is TGTGCCAGCAGCTTTCGGACAGGGGGCGCAGATACGCAGTATTTT.

This clonotype was detected many times. The CDR3 region is CASSYISYNEQFF. The CDR3 coding sequence is TGTGCCAGCAGTTACATCTCCTACAATGAGCAGTTCTTC. This chain uses TRBV27 with TRBJ2-1; no firm D call. From germline, CDR1 is MNHEY and CDR2 SMNVEV (reference sequence). Trimming left V 4 bases short and J 0 bases short, with 4 bases between. The length of the CDR3 is 13 residues.

In its sample, this clonotype was seen many times. The gene calls are TRBV20-1 and TRBJ1-4, with D unclear. CDR3 length: 14 residues. V lost 6 bases and J 5 bases, leaving 16 bases between the germline ends. CDR1 DFQATT and CDR2 SNEGSKA come from the germline V gene (reference sequence). In nucleotides, the CDR3 is TGCAGTGCGACGGACCCCTCCGCAAATGAAAAACTGTTTTTT. It translates to CSATDPSANEKLFF.

A few counts support this clonotype. The genes are TRBV6-2 or TRBV6-3 and TRBJ2-1, with 14 positions matching TRBD2. Germline V lookup: CDR1 MNHEY, CDR2 SVGEGT. The junction had 13 bases not matched to a gene; V was cut back by 6 bases and J by 6 bases. The CDR3 has 18 residues. CDR3 bases: TGTGCCAGCAGATCTTGGACTAGCGGGGGGACTGGGGGCAATGAGCAGTTCTTC. Its translation: CASRSWTSGGTGGNEQFF.

This clonotype was seen many times. The chain couples TRBV13 to TRBJ1-2; 8 bases are shared with TRBD1. The J segment lost 5 bases and the V segment lost 4 bases, leaving 9 bases of the junction unmatched. There are 15 residues in the CDR3. The germline CDR1 and CDR2 sequences are PRHDT and FYEKMQ (reference sequence). The CDR3 DNA sequence: TGTGCCAGCAGCTCCAGCCCCCAGGGGGCATATGGCTACACCTTC. Its translation: CASSSSPQGAYGYTF.

This clonotype was counted many times. The chain is built from TRBV7-2 and TRBJ2-3; either TRBD1 or TRBD2 may fit D (6 bases each). Germline assignment: CDR1 SGHTA and CDR2 FQGNSA. V lost 0 bases to trimming and J lost 5 bases, with 27 bases between them. The CDR3 is made up of 20 amino acids. Written as DNA, the CDR3 is TGTGCCAGCAGCTTAGCATTCGGGGGCACTAGGAGTGGTTCCGGAGATACGCAGTATTTT. Protein sequence: CASSLAFGGTRSGSGDTQYF.

A few counts support this clonotype. The chain uses TRBV4-1 and TRBJ1-2; 9 bases agree with TRBD1. The CDR3 is 16 residues long. Germline V gives CDR1 MGHRA, CDR2 YSYEKL. V trimming: 1 base; J trimming: 4 bases; junction bases outside the gene matches: 7. For the CDR3, the DNA is TGCGCCAGCAGCCAAGTGGGGAACAGGGGGCTCTATGGCTACACCTTC. Its translation is CASSQVGNRGLYGYTF.

The sample holds many counts of this clonotype. The chain uses TRBV19 and TRBJ2-1; 14 bases agree with TRBD2. Unmatched junction bases numbered 10, after V lost 4 bases and J lost 2 bases. The CDR3 totals 19 residues. Germline V gene sequence: CDR1 LNHDA, CDR2 SQIVND (reference sequence). The CDR3: CASSRTSGGIGSPYNEQFF. For the CDR3, the DNA is TGTGCCAGTAGTAGGACTAGCGGGGGGATCGGGTCGCCCTACAATGAGCAGTTCTTC.